Shown below are 9 T cell receptor beta chains from a single sample sequenced in a study of blood T cells in healthy people across ages (dated by TCRdb to the mid-2010s). The library was made by 5' RACE. Reads for this sample came from an Illumina HiSeq 2500. A second roughly 6 to 12 cycle PCR used a sample-barcoded 5' primer and a J-beta primer mix. TCRdb took the public reads, trimmed them with fastp at Q25, ran MiXCR for clone calling and kept in-frame beta chains. Identical CDR3 protein sequences are pooled into one entry, listed with their most common genes and DNA. The sample has more than 800,000 distinct CDR3 sequences on record, less than 35% of them singletons. 15% to 20% of the sample is in the top ten clones. The sequenced material came from blood. The receptor source for this set is a woman older than 75 in good health.

The chain carries TRBV6-5 and TRBJ1-5, with D perhaps TRBD1 (5 bases). Germline V gene data show CDR1 as MNHEY and CDR2 as SVGAGI. There are 14 residues in the CDR3. With 8 bases removed from V and 2 bases from J, the gap between germline ends came to 13 bases. CDR3 coding DNA: TGTGCCAGCCGACCTCAGGGACGCAATCAGCCCCAGCATTTT. Its translation: CASRPQGRNQPQHF.

This clonotype appeared a single time. This chain joins TRBV19 and TRBJ2-3, with a tentative D call TRBD2 (5 bases). The CDR3 spans 17 residues. Trimming pared 6 bases from V and 6 bases from J, leaving 25 bases between. Germline values: CDR1 LNHDA, CDR2 SQIVND (reference sequence). The CDR3 DNA reads as TGTGCCAGTAGCCCGTCCTCCGTAAGGCGGGTGGGTGATACGCAGTATTTT. It specifies CASSPSSVRRVGDTQYF.

V and J are TRBV7-7 and TRBJ2-2, with TRBD2 identical over 8 bases. Unmatched junction bases numbered 9, after V lost 2 bases and J lost 1 base. The CDR3 is 18 residues long. Looked up from germline, CDR1 is SSHAT and CDR2 is FNYEAQ (reference sequence). CDR3 coding DNA: TGTGCCAGCAGCTTACAAGCGGGGGCCTTCGGGAACACCGGGGAGCTGTTTTTT. Its protein product is CASSLQAGAFGNTGELFF.

This clonotype was found many times. The chain couples TRBV6-5 to TRBJ2-5, with TRBD2 matching over 11 bases. V was pared by 2 bases and J by 0 bases, with 11 bases of the junction left unmatched. The CDR3 runs 19 residues. The V gene's germline CDR1 is MNHEY and CDR2 SVGAGI. The CDR3 region has the DNA TGTGCCAGCAGTTACCGAACTACAAGGGGACTAGCGGACCAAGAGACCCAGTACTTC. Its translation is CASSYRTTRGLADQETQYF.

This clonotype was detected many times. CDR3: CASSGEPGSYEQYF. The CDR3 coding sequence is TGCGCCAGCAGCGGCGAACCGGGAAGCTACGAGCAGTACTTC. The chain couples TRBV5-1 to TRBJ2-7; a possible D gene is TRBD2 (5 bases). CDR1 and CDR2 from the germline V gene are SGHRS and YFSETQ. The CDR3 contains 14 residues. Trimming took 4 bases from V and 3 from J, leaving 14 bases between them. Variable domain in full (rest from reference TRBV5-1 and TRBJ2-7): KAGVTQTPRYLIKTRGQQVTLSCSPISGHRSVSWYQQTPGQGLQFLFEYFSETQRNKGNFPGRFSGRQFSNSRSEMNVSTLELGDSALYLCASSGEPGSYEQYFGPGTRLTVT.

This chain joins TRBV7-2 and TRBJ2-5; 9 positions match TRBD1. V dropped 7 bases and J dropped 11; count of bases not matched to a gene: 17. This CDR3 is 15 amino acids long. CDR1 is SGHTA, CDR2 FQGNSA, per germline. The CDR3, as DNA: TGTGCCAGCAAGACAGGGGGTGGAACCTACAATGAGCAGTACTTC. It specifies CASKTGGGTYNEQYF.

This clonotype has a single count. An end of the junction differs from the germline gene, which may be a read error. The chain recombines TRBV24-1 with TRBJ2-3; D remains ambiguous. Looked up from germline, CDR1 is KGHDR and CDR2 is SFDVKD. The CDR3 sequence is 15 residues long. CDR3 nucleotides: TGTGCCGCCAGTGATTGCGAGGCAGACACAGATACGCAGTATTTT. This translates into CAASDCEADTDTQYF.

In its sample, this clonotype was seen a few times. The rearrangement links TRBV30 to TRBJ2-2; D is undetermined. CDR1 and CDR2 from the germline V gene are GTSNPN and SVGIG (reference sequence). The CDR3 is 13 residues long. V was cut by 4 bases and J by 1 base, with 7 bases left in between. DNA for the CDR3: TGTGCCTGGAATCAAGGGAACACCGGGGAGCTGTTTTTT. Its translation: CAWNQGNTGELFF.

Ten or more counts support this clonotype. The chain is built from TRBV20-1 and TRBJ2-3; D unresolved. The CDR3 loop spans 14 amino acids. The V gene's germline CDR1 is DFQATT and CDR2 SNEGSKA (reference sequence). V lost 1 base, J lost 4 bases, and 12 bases lay in between. For the CDR3, the DNA is TGCAGTGCTAGAGGGGTCAGAAGCTCAGATACGCAGTATTTT. This translates into CSARGVRSSDTQYF.